This record concerns one T cell receptor beta chain sequence. Sequencing was performed with immunoSEQ multiplex PCR; in TCRdb, only in-frame clones are kept and a portion is missing. The repertoire holds approximately 660,000 clones, with 70% to 90% as singletons. This entry belongs to a study of shared T cell receptors in the human thymus. Trimming took 6 bases from V and 2 from J; bases not matched to a gene: 10. Germline-derived CDR1 and CDR2 are SEHNR and FQNEAQ (reference sequence). The CDR3 has 17 amino acids. These data also formed part of another study, on human thymus T cells. That source adds: Related reports documented highly overlapping thymic repertoires among unrelated individuals.

The chain joins TRBV7-9 to TRBJ1-2, with TRBD1 matching over 12 bases. This clonotype was sampled from a boy under two years old with a congenital heart defect. The sequencing input was thymocytes. The DNA of the CDR3 is TGTGCCAGCAGACTCCCGGGACAGGGGGCGGCAAACTATGGCTACACCTTC. It is translated as CASRLPGQGAANYGYTF.